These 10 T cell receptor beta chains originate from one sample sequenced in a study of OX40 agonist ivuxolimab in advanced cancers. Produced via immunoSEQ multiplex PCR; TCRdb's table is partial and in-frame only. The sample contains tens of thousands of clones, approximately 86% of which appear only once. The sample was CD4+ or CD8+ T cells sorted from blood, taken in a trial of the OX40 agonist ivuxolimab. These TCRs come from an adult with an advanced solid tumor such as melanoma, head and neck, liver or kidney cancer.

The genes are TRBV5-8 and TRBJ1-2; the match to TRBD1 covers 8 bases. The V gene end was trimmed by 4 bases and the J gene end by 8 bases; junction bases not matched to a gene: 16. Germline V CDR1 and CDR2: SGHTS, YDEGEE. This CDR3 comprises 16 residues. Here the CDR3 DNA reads TGTGCCAGCAGCGAATCCGGGACAGGCCGAATCTCGGGCTACACCTTC. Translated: CASSESGTGRISGYTF.

The CDR3 bases are TGCGCCAGCAGCCAAGCGGAAGTAGGTGAAGCTTTCTTT. Translation: CASSQAEVGEAFF. The chain has TRBV4-1 and TRBJ1-1; D is undetermined. The CDR3 runs to 13 residues. Germline CDR1 reads MGHRA; CDR2 reads YSYEKL. The V end lost 1 base, the J end lost 7 bases, and 10 bases lay between the germline ends.

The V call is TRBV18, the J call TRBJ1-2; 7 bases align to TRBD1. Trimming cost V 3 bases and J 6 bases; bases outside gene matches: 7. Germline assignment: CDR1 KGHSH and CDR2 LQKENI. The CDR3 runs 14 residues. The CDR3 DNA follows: TGTGCCAGCTCACCTGGACAGGCCCCGGATGGCTACACCTTC. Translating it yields CASSPGQAPDGYTF.

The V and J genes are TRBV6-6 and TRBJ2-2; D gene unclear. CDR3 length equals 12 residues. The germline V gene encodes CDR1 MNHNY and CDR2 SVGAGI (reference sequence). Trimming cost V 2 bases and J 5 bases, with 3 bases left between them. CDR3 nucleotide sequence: TGTGCCAGCAGTTACGAGACCGGGGAGCTGTTTTTT. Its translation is CASSYETGELFF.

The CDR3 here is CASSFDGSRFEQYF. In DNA, the CDR3 is TGCGCCAGCAGCTTTGACGGGAGTCGGTTCGAGCAGTACTTC. The chain employs TRBV5-1 and TRBJ2-7, with D perhaps TRBD2 (6 bases). The CDR3 consists of 14 residues. CDR1 and CDR2 from the germline V gene are SGHRS and YFSETQ. V was clipped by 2 bases and J by 6 bases, with 15 bases between them.

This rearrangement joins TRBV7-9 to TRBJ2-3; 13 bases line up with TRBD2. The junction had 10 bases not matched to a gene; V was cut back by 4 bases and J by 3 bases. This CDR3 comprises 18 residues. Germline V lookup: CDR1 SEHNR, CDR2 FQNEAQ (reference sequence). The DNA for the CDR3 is TGTGCCAGCAGCTCTCGACTAGCGGGAGGAGGGGTAACAGATACGCAGTATTTT. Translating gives CASSSRLAGGGVTDTQYF.

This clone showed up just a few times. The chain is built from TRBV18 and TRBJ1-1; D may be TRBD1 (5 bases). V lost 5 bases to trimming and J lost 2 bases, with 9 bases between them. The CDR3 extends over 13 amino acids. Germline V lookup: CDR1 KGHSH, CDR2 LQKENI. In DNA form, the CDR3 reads TGTGCCAGCTCAACAGACAGCAACACTGAAGCTTTCTTT. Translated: CASSTDSNTEAFF.

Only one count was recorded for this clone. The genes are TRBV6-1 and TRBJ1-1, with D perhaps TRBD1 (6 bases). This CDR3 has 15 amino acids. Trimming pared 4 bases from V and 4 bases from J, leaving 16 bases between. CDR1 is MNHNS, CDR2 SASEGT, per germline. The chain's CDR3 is CASSALAGGLTEAFF. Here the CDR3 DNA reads TGTGCCAGCAGTGCACTTGCGGGGGGGCTCACTGAAGCTTTCTTT.

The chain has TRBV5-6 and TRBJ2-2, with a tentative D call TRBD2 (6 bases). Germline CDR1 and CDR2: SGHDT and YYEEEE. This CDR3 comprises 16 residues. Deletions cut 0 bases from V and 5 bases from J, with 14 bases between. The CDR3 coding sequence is TGTGCCAGCAGCTTGGGTGGCTTCGGGGGAACCGGGGAGCTGTTTTTT. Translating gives CASSLGGFGGTGELFF.

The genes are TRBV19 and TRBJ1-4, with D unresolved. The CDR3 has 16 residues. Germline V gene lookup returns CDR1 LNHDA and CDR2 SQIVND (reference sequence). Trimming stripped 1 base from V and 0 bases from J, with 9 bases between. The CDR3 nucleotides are TGTGCCAGTAGTATAGGGAAGCCCGCAACTAATGAAAAACTGTTTTTT. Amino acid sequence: CASSIGKPATNEKLFF. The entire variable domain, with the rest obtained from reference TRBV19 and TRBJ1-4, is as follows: DGGITQSPKYLFRKEGQNVTLSCEQNLNHDAMYWYRQDPGQGLRLIYYSQIVNDFQKGDIAEGYSVSREKKESFPLTVTSAQKNPTAFYLCASSIGKPATNEKLFFGSGTQLSVL.